This TCR beta chain came from a study of blood T cell repertoires in COVID-19 (dated by TCRdb to 2019 to 2021). A note on the overall study: Collaborator samples came from the United States, Italy and Spain and covered acute and convalescent phases of COVID-19. The material from the prospective study consisted of cDNA or gDNA derived from T cells, B-cell-depleted T cells, or PBMCs. The dataset comprised deeply sampled blood TCRbeta repertoires from subjects exposed to, actively infected with, or recovered from COVID-19. The repertoires were made available in a free public database intended to serve as a resource for research on the immune response to SARS-CoV-2. Samples were obtained from the ongoing ImmuneRACE study (first 160 participants) and from 1,000 to 1,500 subjects provided by 6 global collaborators. Sample metadata almost always included a de-identified subject ID, COVID-19 status, age in years and sex. Where HLA class I and class II types were available, the types were taken from metadata supplied by the sample provider, not from assay-based typing.

V loses 3 bases of germline sequence and J loses 4 bases, and the interval between the two ends is 9 bases. The CDR3 spans 13 residues, from the cysteine through the phenylalanine. Of the read, only the CDR3 DNA is kept; its 39 bases are in frame from base 1. The germline V gene (reference sequence) supplies CDR1 SGHAT and CDR2 FQDESV. Whole blood was collected in K2EDTA tubes by collaborating institutions according to the institutions' own protocols. For TCRbeta analysis, collaborators shipped samples in one of three forms: frozen whole blood, isolated PBMCs, or DNA extracted from either of those sample types. Overall study outcomes, separate from this receptor: The quantity of clinical and demographic metadata differed by source and by participant and was supplied without curation.

The immunoSEQ Assay, a bias-controlled multiplex PCR, was used to amplify TCRbeta CDR3 regions from genomic DNA. Per the original workflow: Within the assay, amplification of reference gene primers was used to estimate how many nucleated cells each sample contained. Sequence reads were collapsed and filtered to measure the absolute abundance of every unique TCRbeta CDR3 rearrangement. Productive Simpson clonality was computed per sample as the square root of Simpson's diversity index over productive rearrangements. In its TCRdb copy, this immuneACCESS table keeps in-frame sequences only and misses some clones. Where compared with another copy, unresolved V genes explain less than half of these, and the others have no known cause. The V and J calls and the clone size are those of that table, but D and trimming were determined from the DNA. A total of approximately 120,000 clones appear in this sample, over 70% of them only once. The ten top clones hold less than 8% of the sample.

Concerning this clone: It lacks a known antigen. Within one base of it there is no much larger clone, and no base qualities were kept.

The TCR sequence derives from a woman aged 45 to 65 with acute or convalescent COVID-19. Sequencing input: peripheral blood. This sequence uses TRBV11-1 and TRBJ1-1, and the D gene may be TRBD1, 5 bases matching. The sequenced DNA is TGTGCCAGCAGCTTTCCCGGGGGCACTGAAGCTTTCTTT. Its product reads: CASSFPGGTEAFF.